The source of this TCR beta chain is a study of CD4+ T cells in melanoma. Study findings and constraints: Neoantigen-specific CD4+ T cells in melanoma reportedly had diverse differentiation states. CD8+ T cell, macrophage and B cell function reportedly correlated with neoantigen-specific CD4+ T cells.

Method: immunoSEQ multiplex PCR; TCRdb's copy keeps in-frame clones and lacks some. Of 13,000 to 15,000 clones detected, 62% appear once; the ten largest clones hold approximately 13%. Remarks on this clone: Its matching antigen is unknown. The junction does not match germline at one end; this may be a read error.

Germline V gene sequence: CDR1 MNHNS, CDR2 SASEGT. The CDR3 totals 13 residues. This rearrangement joins TRBV6-1 to TRBJ2-7, with D possibly called TRBD1 or TRBD2 (5 bases each). The material sequenced was cells from a culture (not recorded whether cultured in vitro). This sequence was found in a human donor with melanoma. This chain's CDR3 is CASKGPAGAPLDF. In nucleotides, the CDR3 is TGTGCCAGCAAGGGACCAGCCGGGGCCCCCTTGGACTTC.